These T cell receptor beta chains were read from a single sample in a study of Graves' ophthalmopathy and Graves' hyperthyroidism. TCRdb reprocessed the multiplex PCR reads via MiXCR and lists one record per CDR3 protein. This table has 500,000 to 700,000 distinct CDR3 sequences, 39% appearing once. The sample was peripheral blood or thyroid tissue (not recorded which). The receptors originated from an adult man with Graves' hyperthyroidism. CDR3s include the opening cysteine and the closing phenylalanine or tryptophan. Each record gives: J gene, V gene, clone size, D gene, CDR3 DNA, CDR3 protein. A D gene is named only where the DNA matches it firmly. Size is stated for part of the rows, as once, few or many counts, or as a class when the clone is expanded.

j_gene: TRBJ2-7; v_gene: TRBV11-2; abundance: many; d_gene: TRBD2; CDR3nt: TGTGCCAGCACCGGGCGCGGGGGGGCCTACGAGCAGTACTTC; CDR3aa: CASTGRGGAYEQYF
j_gene: TRBJ1-2; v_gene: TRBV6-1; abundance: many; d_gene: NA; CDR3nt: TGTGCCAGCGCCCACAGGGTACATAACTATGGCTACACCTTC; CDR3aa: CASAHRVHNYGYTF
j_gene: TRBJ1-6; v_gene: TRBV5-6; abundance: few; d_gene: TRBD1; CDR3nt: TGTGCCAGCAGCTTGTACAGGGGTAATTCACCCCTCCACTTT; CDR3aa: CASSLYRGNSPLHF
j_gene: TRBJ2-5; v_gene: TRBV19; abundance: NA; d_gene: TRBD1; CDR3nt: TGTGCCAGTAGTATTGAGACAGGGGAGGAAGAGACCCAGTACTTC; CDR3aa: CASSIETGEEETQYF
j_gene: TRBJ1-1; v_gene: TRBV25-1; abundance: many; d_gene: NA; CDR3nt: TGTGCTAGCAGTTGGGGCAGGGTGAACACTGAAGCTTTCTTT; CDR3aa: CASSWGRVNTEAFF
j_gene: TRBJ2-7; v_gene: TRBV7-9; abundance: NA; d_gene: TRBD2; CDR3nt: TGTGCCAGCAGCTATAGCGGGAGGGGTGAGCAGTACTTC; CDR3aa: CASSYSGRGEQYF
j_gene: TRBJ1-2; v_gene: TRBV6-6; abundance: NA; d_gene: TRBD1; CDR3nt: TGTGCCAGCCGACACTTGGACAGGGGTATCCTTGGCTACACCTTC; CDR3aa: CASRHLDRGILGYTF
j_gene: TRBJ1-2; v_gene: TRBV20-1; abundance: many; d_gene: NA; CDR3nt: TGCAGTGCTAGAGACGCACACAATGCTAACTATGGCTACACCTTC; CDR3aa: CSARDAHNANYGYTF
j_gene: TRBJ2-7; v_gene: TRBV6-1; abundance: many; d_gene: NA; CDR3nt: TGTGCCAGTTACGACTTGCTGAGCTCCTACGAGCAGTACTTC; CDR3aa: CASYDLLSSYEQYF
j_gene: TRBJ1-2; v_gene: TRBV7-3; abundance: many; d_gene: NA; CDR3nt: TGTGCCAGCAGCCTCGGACAGCTCCGATCCTCGCTCACCTTC; CDR3aa: CASSLGQLRSSLTF
j_gene: TRBJ1-1; v_gene: TRBV19; abundance: many; d_gene: NA; CDR3nt: TGTGCCAGTAATACCAACATGAACACTGAAGCTTTCTTT; CDR3aa: CASNTNMNTEAFF
j_gene: TRBJ1-2; v_gene: TRBV24-1; abundance: once; d_gene: NA; CDR3nt: TGTGCCACCAGTGACAAAGGGTACTATGGCTACACCTTC; CDR3aa: CATSDKGYYGYTF
j_gene: TRBJ2-2; v_gene: TRBV12-3/TRBV12-4; abundance: NA; d_gene: TRBD2; CDR3nt: TGTGCCAGCAGTTTACGTGCACTAGCGGGAGGGTCCGGGGAGCTGTTTTTT; CDR3aa: CASSLRALAGGSGELFF
j_gene: TRBJ1-5; v_gene: TRBV2; abundance: NA; d_gene: NA; CDR3nt: TGTGCCAGCAGCGAACCTAGGCAGGATAGCAATCAGCCCCAGCATTTT; CDR3aa: CASSEPRQDSNQPQHF
j_gene: TRBJ1-6; v_gene: TRBV4-2; abundance: many; d_gene: TRBD1; CDR3nt: TGTGCCAGCAGCCAAGATCGGACAGGGCGTTCACCCCTCCACTTT; CDR3aa: CASSQDRTGRSPLHF
j_gene: TRBJ1-2; v_gene: TRBV6-1; abundance: many; d_gene: NA; CDR3nt: TGTGCCAGCAGGATAGGACAGCGAAACTATGGCTACACCTTC; CDR3aa: CASRIGQRNYGYTF
j_gene: TRBJ2-3; v_gene: TRBV7-2; abundance: NA; d_gene: NA; CDR3nt: TGTGCCAGCAGCTTAAAAGGCAGGGAGTGGGGTACAGATACGCAGTATTTT; CDR3aa: CASSLKGREWGTDTQYF
j_gene: TRBJ2-2; v_gene: TRBV12-3/TRBV12-4; abundance: NA; d_gene: NA; CDR3nt: TGTGCCAGCAGTTTCGAGACCTCCTTCACCGGGGAGCTGTTTTTT; CDR3aa: CASSFETSFTGELFF
j_gene: TRBJ2-7; v_gene: TRBV7-8; abundance: NA; d_gene: TRBD2; CDR3nt: TGTGCCAGCAGCTTCGACACTAGCGGCCCCTACGAGCAGTACTTC; CDR3aa: CASSFDTSGPYEQYF
j_gene: TRBJ1-4; v_gene: TRBV10-3; abundance: once; d_gene: NA; CDR3nt: TGTGCCAGCAGTTTATCCGGGGCTAGTGTAAGGGAAAAACTGTTTTTT; CDR3aa: CASSLSGASVREKLFF
j_gene: TRBJ1-4; v_gene: TRBV6-1; abundance: NA; d_gene: NA; CDR3nt: TGTGCCAGCAGTGGAAGTTTGGGGAATGAAAAACTGTTTTTT; CDR3aa: CASSGSLGNEKLFF
j_gene: TRBJ2-7; v_gene: TRBV2; abundance: once; d_gene: TRBD1; CDR3nt: TGTGCCAGCAGGACGGGACAGAGCTATGGCTACGAGCAGTACTTC; CDR3aa: CASRTGQSYGYEQYF
j_gene: TRBJ2-2; v_gene: TRBV7-2; abundance: many; d_gene: NA; CDR3nt: TGTGCCAGCAGCCCCAACGCGAACACCGGGGAGCTGTTTTTT; CDR3aa: CASSPNANTGELFF
j_gene: TRBJ1-2; v_gene: TRBV7-8; abundance: NA; d_gene: TRBD1; CDR3nt: TGTGCCAGCAGCGTCCGGACAGGGGCAGAGGGCTACACCTTC; CDR3aa: CASSVRTGAEGYTF
j_gene: TRBJ1-4; v_gene: TRBV4-2; abundance: NA; d_gene: TRBD1; CDR3nt: TGTGCCAGCAGCCAAGGGAGAACCTCAGGGGGCCAGGGTGAAAAACTGTTTTTT; CDR3aa: CASSQGRTSGGQGEKLFF
j_gene: TRBJ2-5; v_gene: TRBV7-7; abundance: many; d_gene: NA; CDR3nt: TGTGCTAGCAGCCGCACTAGCAACCAAGAGACCCAGTACTTC; CDR3aa: CASSRTSNQETQYF
j_gene: TRBJ2-5; v_gene: TRBV7-7; abundance: many; d_gene: TRBD1; CDR3nt: TGTGCTAGCAGCCCTAGGGCAGGGGGCCCGGAAGAGACCCAGTACTTC; CDR3aa: CASSPRAGGPEETQYF
j_gene: TRBJ2-7; v_gene: TRBV10-1; abundance: once; d_gene: TRBD2; CDR3nt: TGCACCAGCAGTGATTCTCCTAGCGGGAGGACCTACGAGCAGTACTTC; CDR3aa: CTSSDSPSGRTYEQYF
j_gene: TRBJ2-7; v_gene: TRBV7-9; abundance: NA; d_gene: TRBD1; CDR3nt: TGTGCCAGCAGCTTGTTTAGGGACAGGGGAGGAGGGGAGCAGTACTTC; CDR3aa: CASSLFRDRGGGEQYF
j_gene: TRBJ2-7; v_gene: TRBV5-6; abundance: many; d_gene: NA; CDR3nt: TGTGCCAGCAGCCCAGGACAGTCGACCTACGAGCAGTACTTC; CDR3aa: CASSPGQSTYEQYF
j_gene: TRBJ1-5; v_gene: TRBV19; abundance: few; d_gene: NA; CDR3nt: TGTGCCAGTAGTATTCGGTTGGCACCCGGCAATCAGCCCCAGCATTTT; CDR3aa: CASSIRLAPGNQPQHF
j_gene: TRBJ1-5; v_gene: TRBV6-1; abundance: many; d_gene: NA; CDR3nt: TGTGCCAGCAGTGATAATGGGGGTAAAGGTCAGCCCCAGCATTTT; CDR3aa: CASSDNGGKGQPQHF
j_gene: TRBJ2-1; v_gene: TRBV25-1; abundance: many; d_gene: TRBD2; CDR3nt: TGTGCCAGCAGTGAAGGGACTAGGTCCAATGAGCAGTTCTTC; CDR3aa: CASSEGTRSNEQFF
j_gene: TRBJ2-2; v_gene: TRBV19; abundance: many; d_gene: TRBD1; CDR3nt: TGTGCCAGTACCCCGGGACAGGGGAACACCGGGGAGCTGTTTTTT; CDR3aa: CASTPGQGNTGELFF
j_gene: TRBJ1-2; v_gene: TRBV12-3/TRBV12-4; abundance: many; d_gene: NA; CDR3nt: TGTGCCAGCAGTTTTTCCGGGCCCTCCGACTATGGCTACACCTTC; CDR3aa: CASSFSGPSDYGYTF
j_gene: TRBJ2-6; v_gene: TRBV6-5; abundance: once; d_gene: NA; CDR3nt: TGTGCCAGCAGGCACTCCTCTGGGGCCAACGTCCTGACTTTC; CDR3aa: CASRHSSGANVLTF
j_gene: TRBJ2-7; v_gene: TRBV27; abundance: NA; d_gene: NA; CDR3nt: TGTGCCAGCAGTTTGAGCCCCCACGGCGAGCAGTACTTC; CDR3aa: CASSLSPHGEQYF
j_gene: TRBJ2-2; v_gene: TRBV12-3/TRBV12-4; abundance: many; d_gene: TRBD1; CDR3nt: TGTGCCAGCAGCCGCGACAGGGCCGGGGAGCTGTTTTTT; CDR3aa: CASSRDRAGELFF
j_gene: TRBJ2-5; v_gene: TRBV29-1; abundance: NA; d_gene: NA; CDR3nt: TGCAGCAGTCTCTCGGGTGTAGGAAAGACCCAGTACTTC; CDR3aa: CSSLSGVGKTQYF